This passage covers 18 T cell receptor beta chains from one sample sequenced in a study of blood T cell repertoires in COVID-19. Here immunoSEQ multiplex PCR was the method, and the copy in TCRdb shows in-frame clones only, minus some. The sample records 120,000 or so clones, nearly 90% being singletons. Sequencing was carried out using peripheral blood. The receptors come from a woman older than 75 with acute or convalescent COVID-19.

In its sample, this clone was seen a few times. The chain recombines TRBV5-1 with TRBJ2-2; the match to TRBD1 covers 7 bases. The V gene end was trimmed by 0 bases and the J gene end by 3 bases; junction bases not matched to a gene: 5. CDR1 and CDR2 from the germline V gene are SGHRS and YFSETQ. This CDR3 contains 16 residues. The DNA of the CDR3 is TGCGCCAGCAGCTTGGGTATAGGGGGCTACACCGGGGAGCTGTTTTTT. It specifies CASSLGIGGYTGELFF.

The genes are TRBV5-1 and TRBJ2-7; the D gene could be TRBD1 or TRBD2 (5 bases each). This CDR3 comprises 15 residues. Germline assignment: CDR1 SGHRS and CDR2 YFSETQ. Trimming removed 4 bases from V and 4 bases from J, with 18 bases in between. The CDR3 reads CASSMGVRGGYEQYF. CDR3 in DNA: TGCGCCAGCAGCATGGGAGTTAGGGGTGGTTACGAGCAGTACTTC.

The chain is built from TRBV9 and TRBJ2-2; 14 positions agree with TRBD2. CDR3 length: 17 amino acids. J lost 8 bases, V lost 4 bases, and 10 bases had no gene match. Germline-derived CDR1 and CDR2 are SGDLS and YYNGEE. CDR3 sequence reads: CASSYSGLAGEVGELFF. CDR3 bases: TGTGCCAGCAGCTATTCGGGACTAGCGGGGGAAGTGGGGGAGCTGTTTTTT.

The rearrangement joins TRBV3-1 (or the pseudogene TRBV3-2) to TRBJ2-7; TRBD2 might be the D (6 bases). The germline CDR1 and CDR2 sequences are LGHDT and YNNKEL (reference sequence). Trimming cost V 1 base and J 0 bases, with 13 bases left between them. The CDR3 runs 16 residues. CDR3 coding DNA: TGTGCCAGCAGCCAAGGGACTGGCGGGGTCTCCTACGAGCAGTACTTC. As protein: CASSQGTGGVSYEQYF.

This rearrangement joins TRBV6-6 to TRBJ2-7; maybe TRBD2 (5 bases). Per germline, CDR1 MNHNY and CDR2 SVGAGI (reference sequence). V lost 5 bases to trimming and J lost 5 bases, with 25 bases between them. This CDR3 is 17 amino acids long. The CDR3 bases are TGTGCCAGCAGTCAACTTCGAGCGGCCCTGAAAGTACACGAGCAGTACTTC. This sequence encodes CASSQLRAALKVHEQYF.

The V call is TRBV10-1, the J call TRBJ2-2; D is perhaps TRBD2 (7 bases). The germline CDR1 and CDR2 sequences are WNHNN and SYGVQD (reference sequence). V gave up 5 bases and J gave up 4 bases, with 20 bases separating them. This CDR3 is 17 amino acids long. The chain's CDR3 is CASSPISGGGLTGELFF. Here the CDR3 DNA reads TGCGCCAGCAGTCCTATCTCTGGCGGGGGCCTCACCGGGGAGCTGTTTTTT.

This clone was picked up one time. The chain recombines TRBV28 with TRBJ2-7; 10 bases are a match to TRBD1. V shed 6 bases, J shed 3 bases, and the junction held 8 bases outside the gene matches. The CDR3 length is 15 residues. Germline V gives CDR1 MDHEN, CDR2 SYDVKM. CDR3 sequence: CASSIPGQGNYEQYF. CDR3 DNA sequence: TGTGCCAGCAGCATCCCGGGACAGGGGAACTACGAGCAGTACTTC.

This chain uses TRBV7-8 with TRBJ2-7, with D tentatively TRBD2 (6 bases). Germline lookup yields CDR1 SGHVS and CDR2 FQNEAQ. The CDR3 is 16 residues long. Trimming stripped 2 bases from V and 4 bases from J, with 18 bases between. CDR3 DNA: TGTGCCAGCAGCTTAAGGAGGGATTTCCCTAGTTACGAGCAGTACTTC. It codes for CASSLRRDFPSYEQYF.

The chain carries TRBV10-3 and TRBJ2-1; 9 bases line up with TRBD2. V trimming: 4 bases; J trimming: 1 base; junction bases outside the gene matches: 2. The CDR3 has 15 residues. Germline values: CDR1 ENHRY, CDR2 SYGVKD. CDR3 DNA: TGTGCCATCAGTGCCACTAGCGGGTCCTACAATGAGCAGTTCTTC. It codes for CAISATSGSYNEQFF.

This clone was found a few times. The chain combines TRBV29-1 with TRBJ1-3, with a weak D call TRBD1 (6 bases). There are 13 residues in the CDR3. Trimming pared 7 bases from V and 0 bases from J, leaving 10 bases between. From germline, CDR1 is SQVTM and CDR2 ANQGSEA. The CDR3 spells CSANRASGNTIYF. The CDR3 DNA sequence: TGCAGCGCAAACAGGGCCTCTGGAAACACCATATATTTT.

This clone appeared once. The chain combines TRBV2 with TRBJ1-1; D gene uncertain. Trimming cost V 6 bases and J 1 base, with 9 bases left between them. From germline, CDR1 is SNHLY and CDR2 FYNNEI. This CDR3 has 13 amino acids. The CDR3: CASSPSGNTEAFF. Here the CDR3 DNA reads TGTGCCAGCAGCCCTTCGGGGAACACTGAAGCTTTCTTT.

The rearrangement links TRBV2 to TRBJ2-7; the D gene is possibly TRBD1 (5 bases). This CDR3 has 13 amino acids. The germline CDR1 and CDR2 sequences are SNHLY and FYNNEI. The V gene lost 6 bases and the J gene lost 2 bases, with 11 bases spanning the gap. In DNA, the CDR3 is TGTGCCAGCAGCAGGGCGAGAACCTACGAGCAGTACTTC. Its protein is CASSRARTYEQYF.

The gene calls are TRBV5-1 and TRBJ1-4, with a tentative D call TRBD1 (5 bases). Germline CDR1 SGHRS, CDR2 YFSETQ. Trimming took off 4 bases at V and 7 bases at J, with 11 bases between the two ends. This CDR3 comprises 13 residues. This chain's CDR3 is CASSETRGEKLFF. The CDR3 coding sequence is TGCGCCAGCAGCGAGACTAGGGGTGAAAAACTGTTTTTT.

CDR3 loop: CASSRQGGKLFF. The CDR3 nucleotides read TGTGCCAGCAGTAGACAGGGAGGAAAACTGTTTTTT. V usage is TRBV6-5 and J usage is TRBJ1-4, with 7 bases matching TRBD1. The CDR3 is 12 amino acids. V gave up 5 bases and J gave up 10 bases; unmatched junction bases: 4. From germline, CDR1 is MNHEY and CDR2 SVGAGI.

This clone has more than one count but fewer than ten. The rearrangement links TRBV5-1 to TRBJ1-1; 7 bases line up with TRBD1. V gave up 4 bases and J gave up 5 bases; unmatched junction bases: 5. The germline V gene has CDR1 SGHRS and CDR2 YFSETQ. CDR3 size: 13 residues. The CDR3 DNA sequence: TGCGCCAGCAGCACCCAGGGGGTTACTGAAGCTTTCTTT. Its protein product is CASSTQGVTEAFF.

The chain recombines TRBV19 with TRBJ1-5; D remains unclear. The germline V gene encodes CDR1 LNHDA and CDR2 SQIVND (reference sequence). This CDR3 is built from 17 residues. With 4 bases removed from V and 0 bases from J, the gap between germline ends came to 16 bases. This CDR3 is CASSKIHGRASNQPQHF. CDR3 sequence (DNA): TGTGCCAGTAGTAAAATACATGGGAGGGCTAGCAATCAGCCCCAGCATTTT.

The J gene is TRBJ2-1, the V gene TRBV28; D remains ambiguous. Trimming stripped 6 bases from V and 6 bases from J, with 9 bases between. The CDR3 is 12 residues long. Per the germline V gene, CDR1 is MDHEN and CDR2 is SYDVKM. The CDR3 is CASRESLNEQFF. The CDR3 coding sequence is TGTGCCAGCAGGGAGTCTCTCAATGAGCAGTTCTTC.

The chain is built from TRBV5-1 and TRBJ1-3; D uncertain. V was trimmed by 3 bases and J by 0 bases, leaving 10 bases between them. CDR1 and CDR2 (germline): SGHRS, YFSETQ. This CDR3 comprises 15 residues. DNA of the CDR3: TGCGCCAGCAGCTCAGGAACTAGCTCTGGAAACACCATATATTTT. Its protein is CASSSGTSSGNTIYF.